What follows is one T cell receptor beta chain and its context. Its antigen is as yet unknown. The data belong to a study of cytomegalovirus exposure and HLA in healthy donors. General study points: Many donors carried some public TCRs, although rarity characterized most TCR sequences. Earlier findings revealed that most TCR beta V segments proved productive either about 87% or about 30% of the time. Using the classifier, cytomegalovirus status was reportedly diagnosed with high specificity and sensitivity. The authors considered a cluster of highly shared sequence variants likely to be a sequencing artifact.

The PCR had 60 Vbeta and 13 Jbeta primers. Clones were read by immunoSEQ multiplex PCR, and TCRdb kept only the in-frame ones, dropping some. The table lists 130,000 to 150,000 clones, about three quarters of them singletons. The clonotype originates from a man younger than 30 in good health and CMV-seronegative. Material for sequencing was PBMCs.

The chain's CDR3 is CASSGSRVDTIYF. The CDR3 region has the DNA TGTGCCAGCAGTGGCTCCAGGGTAGACACCATATATTTT. This chain uses TRBV6-5 with TRBJ1-3; possible D gene TRBD1, 5 bases. The CDR3 contains 13 residues. Germline CDR1 and CDR2: MNHEY and SVGAGI. Trimming removed 5 bases at V and 8 bases at J, with 13 bases between.